One sample yielded the 24 T cell receptor beta chains listed below, sequenced in a study of T cell responses to AZD1222 COVID-19 vaccine. Some clones are missing from TCRdb's copy, which holds only in-frame ones; the method was immunoSEQ multiplex PCR. The sample carries about 150,000 clones, about nine tenths recorded once. Sequenced material: peripheral blood, taken on day 0 of AZD1222 vaccination. The receptors derive from an adult in good health.

The rearrangement joins TRBV9 to TRBJ1-2; tentatively, D is TRBD1 (5 bases). Germline V gene sequence: CDR1 SGDLS, CDR2 YYNGEE. The CDR3 contains 15 residues. Trimming left V 0 bases short and J 4 bases short, with 13 bases between. The CDR3 bases are TGTGCCAGCAGCGTAGCTCGGGGGGGAAGCTATGGCTACACCTTC. Translated: CASSVARGGSYGYTF. The whole variable domain, filled in from reference TRBV9 and TRBJ1-2, reads DSGVTQTPKHLITATGQRVTLRCSPRSGDLSVYWYQQSLDQGLQFLIQYYNGEERAKGNILERFSAQQFPDLHSELNLSSLELGDSALYFCASSVARGGSYGYTFGSGTRLTVV.

J is TRBJ1-2 and V is TRBV18, with 7 bases lining up with TRBD1. Trimming at V came to 2 bases and at J to 2 bases, leaving 2 bases not matched to a gene. The CDR3 has 14 residues. Germline V CDR1 and CDR2: KGHSH, LQKENI. As DNA, the CDR3 is TGTGCCAGCTCACCAAGGGACAGCAACTATGGCTACACCTTC. It yields the protein CASSPRDSNYGYTF.

The genes are TRBV7-3 and TRBJ1-1, with a possible D match to TRBD1 (6 bases). The CDR3 is made up of 14 amino acids. CDR1 is SGHTA and CDR2 is FQGTGA in the germline V gene. V was trimmed by 1 base and J by 6 bases, leaving 12 bases between them. The CDR3: CASSLSPGGAEAFF. CDR3 bases: TGTGCCAGCAGCTTAAGTCCGGGGGGCGCTGAAGCTTTCTTT.

The V gene is TRBV19, the J gene TRBJ1-1; the D gene is possibly TRBD1 (6 bases). V lost 4 bases, J lost 3 bases, and 21 bases lay in between. This CDR3 region has 17 residues. Germline V CDR1 and CDR2: LNHDA, SQIVND (reference sequence). DNA for the CDR3: TGTGCCAGTAGTACCCCCCCGGGGGCGTTTGCGGACACTGAAGCTTTCTTT. It codes for CASSTPPGAFADTEAFF.

This clone came up once. The rearrangement uses TRBV29-1 and TRBJ2-7; D uncertain. Deletions cut 7 bases from V and 2 bases from J, with 18 bases between. CDR1 SQVTM and CDR2 ANQGSEA come from the germline V gene. CDR3 length: 14 amino acids. As DNA, the CDR3 is TGCAGCGCTGCGGACGGATTAGCCCCCTACGAGCAGTACTTC. Translation gives CSAADGLAPYEQYF.

The chain combines TRBV10-3 with TRBJ1-1, with 10 bases identical to TRBD1. The CDR3 contains 14 residues. V was clipped by 11 bases and J by 4 bases; unmatched bases: 10. Germline V CDR1 and CDR2: ENHRY, SYGVKD. In DNA form, the CDR3 reads TGTGCCGTCAAGACAGGGGGCGGTGGCACTGAAGCTTTCTTT. It yields the protein CAVKTGGGGTEAFF.

This chain connects TRBV5-6 to TRBJ1-1, with D perhaps TRBD1 (6 bases). CDR3 length: 14 amino acids. Looked up from germline, CDR1 is SGHDT and CDR2 is YYEEEE. V lost 2 bases and J 1 base, leaving 9 bases between the germline ends. The chain's CDR3 is CASSFRGGNTEAFF. Written as DNA, the CDR3 is TGTGCCAGCAGCTTCAGGGGTGGGAACACTGAAGCTTTCTTT.

This chain joins TRBV7-2 and TRBJ1-3, with D possibly TRBD1 on 6 matching bases. CDR3 length equals 15 residues. Trimming removed 1 base at V and 4 bases at J, with 11 bases between. CDR1 and CDR2 (germline): SGHTA, FQGNSA. The CDR3 loop is CASSLGRGGGNTIYF. For the CDR3, the DNA is TGTGCCAGCAGCTTAGGCAGGGGAGGAGGAAACACCATATATTTT.

CDR3 DNA: TGTGCCTGGGACAGGAGAAGGGGCACTGAAGCTTTCTTT. Translation: CAWDRRRGTEAFF. The J gene is TRBJ1-1, the V gene TRBV30; maybe TRBD1 (6 bases). Looked up from germline, CDR1 is GTSNPN and CDR2 is SVGIG (reference sequence). The CDR3 has 13 amino acids. V was trimmed by 5 bases and J by 4 bases, leaving 14 bases between them.

The V and J genes are TRBV12-3 or TRBV12-4 and TRBJ1-2; D gene uncertain. This CDR3 has 13 amino acids. V was clipped by 3 bases and J by 7 bases, with 12 bases between them. The CDR3 sequence: CASSFRGVAGYTF. The DNA of the CDR3 is TGTGCCAGCAGTTTTCGGGGAGTTGCTGGCTACACCTTC.

The V call is TRBV6-4, the J call TRBJ1-1; 8 nucleotides align to TRBD1. V was clipped by 5 bases and J by 4 bases; unmatched bases: 6. The CDR3 covers 14 residues. CDR1 MRHNA and CDR2 SNTAGT come from the germline V gene. CDR3 sequence reads: CASSSQGGGTEAFF. In DNA, the CDR3 is TGTGCCAGCAGTTCACAGGGGGGGGGCACTGAAGCTTTCTTT.

The chain recombines TRBV7-3 with TRBJ1-1, with TRBD1 identical over 7 bases. Germline-derived CDR1 and CDR2 are SGHTA and FQGTGA. V was pared by 6 bases and J by 8 bases, with 9 bases of the junction left unmatched. The CDR3 is made up of 13 amino acids. The CDR3 spells CASSPGQANEAFF. CDR3 bases: TGTGCCAGCAGTCCCGGACAGGCAAACGAAGCTTTCTTT.

The rearrangement uses TRBV7-2 and TRBJ1-3; weak D call: TRBD1 (5 bases). This CDR3 region has 14 residues. Germline values: CDR1 SGHTA, CDR2 FQGNSA. V lost 7 bases, J lost 2 bases, and 12 bases lay in between. CDR3 loop: CASIQGGAGNTIYF. DNA of the CDR3: TGTGCCAGCATCCAGGGAGGAGCTGGAAACACCATATATTTT.

This sequence joins TRBV5-5 and TRBJ1-2; 8 bases align to TRBD1. CDR3 length: 18 amino acids. Germline trimming cut 0 bases from V and 2 bases from J; bases unmatched to any gene: 12. The V gene's germline CDR1 is SGHKS and CDR2 YYEKEE (reference sequence). CDR3 nucleotide sequence: TGTGCCAGCAGCTTGGGAAGAGGGAAAGGACAGGGAAACTATGGCTACACCTTC. Amino acids: CASSLGRGKGQGNYGYTF.

The chain has TRBV10-3 and TRBJ1-1; D remains unclear. The CDR3 is 14 amino acids. V was cut by 2 bases and J by 0 bases, with 7 bases left in between. From germline, CDR1 is ENHRY and CDR2 SYGVKD. The CDR3 protein is CAISEKGVNTEAFF. CDR3 bases: TGTGCCATCAGTGAGAAGGGAGTGAACACTGAAGCTTTCTTT.

This chain uses TRBV18 with TRBJ1-2; 9 nucleotides align to TRBD1. The V and J ends lost 5 bases and 8 bases, in that order; junction bases with no gene match: 6. CDR1 and CDR2 (germline): KGHSH, LQKENI. This CDR3 has 13 amino acids. The CDR3 sequence: CASSSGTGTGYTF. CDR3 sequence (DNA): TGTGCCAGCTCATCCGGGACAGGGACCGGCTACACCTTC. The variable domain in full, completed from reference TRBV18 and TRBJ1-2, reads NAGVMQNPRHLVRRRGQEARLRCSPMKGHSHVYWYRQLPEEGLKFMVYLQKENIIDESGMPKERFSAEFPKEGPSILRIQQVVRGDSAAYFCASSSGTGTGYTFGSGTRLTVV.

The chain recombines TRBV29-1 with TRBJ1-2, with D possibly being TRBD1 (5 bases). V was clipped by 7 bases and J by 2 bases, with 17 bases between them. CDR1 and CDR2 from the germline V gene are SQVTM and ANQGSEA. This CDR3 has 14 residues. The CDR3 DNA sequence: TGCAGCGCCGGTCCAGACAGCCGGAACTATGGCTACACCTTC. Amino acid sequence: CSAGPDSRNYGYTF.

This clone appeared a single time. This sequence joins TRBV10-1 and TRBJ2-7, with 9 nucleotides matching TRBD1. The J segment lost 6 bases and the V segment lost 11 bases, leaving 8 bases of the junction unmatched. This CDR3 is 12 amino acids long. Germline V gene sequence: CDR1 WNHNN, CDR2 SYGVQD (reference sequence). CDR3 nucleotides: TGCGCCCCCCGGGACAGGGAAGGCGAGCAGTACTTC. Its translation: CAPRDREGEQYF.

The rearrangement uses TRBV28 and TRBJ2-1; TRBD2 is a possible D gene (6 bases). The CDR3 extends over 15 amino acids. Germline lookup yields CDR1 MDHEN and CDR2 SYDVKM. V was cut by 7 bases and J by 0 bases, with 13 bases left in between. The CDR3 sequence is CASISGGSSYNEQFF. The CDR3 DNA sequence: TGTGCCAGCATCTCCGGGGGAAGCTCCTACAATGAGCAGTTCTTC.

The rearrangement uses TRBV7-2 and TRBJ1-2; no firm D call. The germline V gene encodes CDR1 SGHTA and CDR2 FQGNSA. This CDR3 has 14 residues. Trimming left V 2 bases short and J 8 bases short, with 15 bases between. Here the CDR3 DNA reads TGTGCCAGCAGCTTATCGGCACCGCCGGGAGGCTACACCTTC. Translated: CASSLSAPPGGYTF.

The chain couples TRBV9 to TRBJ2-2; D is perhaps TRBD2 (5 bases). The germline V and J ends were trimmed by 0 bases and 0 bases, with 12 bases remaining between them. In germline, CDR1 is SGDLS, CDR2 YYNGEE. This CDR3 spans 17 amino acids. CDR3 coding DNA: TGTGCCAGCAGCGTAGAAGGGAGTGGGCCGAACACCGGGGAGCTGTTTTTT. This translates into CASSVEGSGPNTGELFF.

V and J are TRBV5-5 and TRBJ2-2, with 9 bases fitting TRBD1. The CDR3 length is 16 residues. Germline trimming cut 4 bases from V and 0 bases from J; bases unmatched to any gene: 4. Germline CDR1 and CDR2: SGHKS and YYEKEE (reference sequence). The CDR3 coding sequence is TGTGCCAGCAGCCAAGACAGGGGGTCGAACACCGGGGAGCTGTTTTTT. Translating it yields CASSQDRGSNTGELFF.

The DNA of the CDR3 is TGTGCCAGCAGCGACAGGGGGCACGTTGAAGCTTTCTTT. As protein: CASSDRGHVEAFF. This chain connects TRBV6-5 to TRBJ1-1; 10 bases are shared with TRBD1. The CDR3 sequence is 13 residues long. Germline CDR1 MNHEY, CDR2 SVGAGI. Losses at the gene ends were 6 bases for V and 7 bases for J; bases not matched to a gene: 5.

This chain joins TRBV19 and TRBJ2-3; D uncertain. Germline CDR1 is LNHDA and CDR2 is SQIVND (reference sequence). The CDR3 loop spans 13 amino acids. Trimming left V 8 bases short and J 2 bases short, with 11 bases between. CDR3 sequence: CASRGGVTDTQYF. The CDR3 region has the DNA TGTGCCAGTCGAGGCGGAGTCACAGATACGCAGTATTTT.